What follows describes a single TCR beta chain. Its target is unknown. Total RNA extracted from each sample amounted to at least 6 micrograms. Sample-barcoded 5' priming and a J-beta primer mix drove a second PCR of roughly 6 to 12 cycles. Using its own MiXCR run on the 5' RACE reads, TCRdb lists one record per CDR3 protein. Seen here are about 570,000 distinct CDR3 sequences, 27% observed once, and the top ten hold about 18%. This specimen belongs to a study of blood T cells in healthy people across ages. Findings of the study overall: Greater diversity and more naive CD4+ cells were seen in long-lived donors than in aged donors. PBMCs went unsorted, and a conclusive naive versus antigen-experienced comparison was therefore prevented.

Germline-derived CDR1 and CDR2 are SQVTM and ANQGSEA. CDR3 size: 14 residues. This receptor was taken from a woman in her 70s in good health. Material for sequencing was blood. The genes are TRBV29-1 and TRBJ2-5; 7 nucleotides line up with TRBD2. The DNA end favors TRBJ2-7, so the J call may be wrong. The CDR3 coding sequence is TGCAGCGTTGAAGATCCCCAGGGAGGGTACGAGCAGTACTTC. Encoded protein: CSVEDPQGGYEQYF.